A selection of T cell receptor beta chains follows, all from one sample in a study of blood T cell repertoires in COVID-19. Libraries were prepared by immunoSEQ multiplex PCR; TCRdb keeps only in-frame clonotypes and omits some of them. The sample contains about 89,000 clones, 72% of which appear only once. Sequences were obtained from peripheral blood. The receptors come from a woman older than 75 with acute or convalescent COVID-19. CDR3s include the opening cysteine and the closing phenylalanine or tryptophan. Each record gives: CDR3 protein, CDR3 DNA, J gene, clone size, V gene, CDR3 length, D gene. A D gene is named only where the DNA matches it firmly. The size entry is marked missing in some rows and otherwise reads once, few, many or a size class.

CDR3 protein: CASSSQGNLKLFF; CDR3 DNA: TGTGCCAGTAGTTCGCAGGGAAATTTGAAACTGTTTTTT; J gene: TRBJ1-4; clone size: once; V gene: TRBV19; CDR3 length: 13; D gene: -
CDR3 protein: CASSVQGAFNEQFF; CDR3 DNA: TGTGCCAGCAGCGTACAGGGGGCGTTTAATGAGCAGTTCTTC; J gene: TRBJ2-1; clone size: -; V gene: TRBV9; CDR3 length: 14; D gene: TRBD1
CDR3 protein: CASSLDYASGGDNEQFF; CDR3 DNA: TGTGCCAGCAGCTTAGATTACGCTAGCGGGGGAGACAATGAGCAGTTCTTC; J gene: TRBJ2-1; clone size: few; V gene: TRBV7-2; CDR3 length: 17; D gene: TRBD2
CDR3 protein: CASSQRRGSSSYNEQFF; CDR3 DNA: TGTGCCAGCAGCCAAAGGAGAGGGTCAAGCTCCTACAATGAGCAGTTCTTC; J gene: TRBJ2-1; clone size: -; V gene: TRBV14; CDR3 length: 17; D gene: -
CDR3 protein: CASHTGSYGYTF; CDR3 DNA: TGTGCCTCCCATACCGGGAGCTATGGCTACACCTTC; J gene: TRBJ1-2; clone size: -; V gene: TRBV30; CDR3 length: 12; D gene: -
CDR3 protein: CASSRNIPGGGNYGYTF; CDR3 DNA: TGCGCCAGCAGCCGCAACATACCAGGGGGCGGTAACTATGGCTACACCTTC; J gene: TRBJ1-2; clone size: -; V gene: TRBV4-3; CDR3 length: 17; D gene: TRBD1
CDR3 protein: CAISGGTRAKETQYF; CDR3 DNA: TGTGCCATCAGTGGGGGGACTAGGGCGAAAGAGACCCAGTACTTC; J gene: TRBJ2-5; clone size: -; V gene: TRBV10-3; CDR3 length: 15; D gene: TRBD2
CDR3 protein: CASSAIRAGELFF; CDR3 DNA: TGTGCCAGCAGTGCCATTCGGGCCGGGGAGCTGTTTTTT; J gene: TRBJ2-2; clone size: -; V gene: TRBV12-3/TRBV12-4; CDR3 length: 13; D gene: -
CDR3 protein: CASSQTRGLGGNTIYF; CDR3 DNA: TGTGCCAGCTCTCAAACGAGGGGGCTTGGTGGAAACACCATATATTTT; J gene: TRBJ1-3; clone size: few; V gene: TRBV18; CDR3 length: 16; D gene: TRBD1
CDR3 protein: CASSPIQVGNTIYF; CDR3 DNA: TGTGCCAGCTCACCGATTCAGGTTGGAAACACCATATATTTT; J gene: TRBJ1-3; clone size: -; V gene: TRBV18; CDR3 length: 14; D gene: -
CDR3 protein: CASSQDLGRRSGTQYF; CDR3 DNA: TGCGCCAGCAGCCAAGATTTGGGGCGCCGGTCCGGGACCCAGTACTTC; J gene: TRBJ2-5; clone size: -; V gene: TRBV4-3; CDR3 length: 16; D gene: -
CDR3 protein: CASSSLEGDYTF; CDR3 DNA: TGTGCCAGCAGTTCCCTGGAGGGCGACTACACCTTC; J gene: TRBJ1-2; clone size: -; V gene: TRBV6-5; CDR3 length: 12; D gene: -
CDR3 protein: CASSLKVRAEAFF; CDR3 DNA: TGTGCCAGCAGTTTAAAAGTTAGAGCTGAAGCTTTCTTT; J gene: TRBJ1-1; clone size: -; V gene: TRBV12-3/TRBV12-4; CDR3 length: 13; D gene: -
CDR3 protein: CASSRTKLSTGELFF; CDR3 DNA: TGTGCCAGCAGTCGGACAAAACTGAGCACCGGGGAGCTGTTTTTT; J gene: TRBJ2-2; clone size: -; V gene: TRBV6-2/TRBV6-3; CDR3 length: 15; D gene: -
CDR3 protein: CASSSTGFNTEAFF; CDR3 DNA: TGTGCCAGCAGCTCCACAGGTTTTAACACTGAAGCTTTCTTT; J gene: TRBJ1-1; clone size: -; V gene: TRBV11-2; CDR3 length: 14; D gene: -
CDR3 protein: CASSSLGGYEKLFF; CDR3 DNA: TGTGCCAGCAGCTCCCTAGGGGGCTACGAAAAACTGTTTTTT; J gene: TRBJ1-4; clone size: -; V gene: TRBV4-2; CDR3 length: 14; D gene: TRBD1
CDR3 protein: CASSLLGMGTEAFF; CDR3 DNA: TGCGCCAGCAGCTTACTAGGGATGGGCACTGAAGCTTTCTTT; J gene: TRBJ1-1; clone size: -; V gene: TRBV5-1; CDR3 length: 14; D gene: -
CDR3 protein: CATTWGGNSYEQYF; CDR3 DNA: TGTGCCACCACATGGGGAGGGAACTCCTACGAGCAGTACTTC; J gene: TRBJ2-7; clone size: few; V gene: TRBV6-5; CDR3 length: 14; D gene: TRBD2
CDR3 protein: CASRDNFSYEQYF; CDR3 DNA: TGTGCCAGCAGGGACAATTTCTCCTACGAGCAGTACTTC; J gene: TRBJ2-7; clone size: few; V gene: TRBV12-3/TRBV12-4; CDR3 length: 13; D gene: -
CDR3 protein: CASSFQGGNYGYTF; CDR3 DNA: TGTGCCAGTAGTTTCCAGGGGGGTAACTATGGCTACACCTTC; J gene: TRBJ1-2; clone size: -; V gene: TRBV19; CDR3 length: 14; D gene: TRBD1
CDR3 protein: CASSGPGQGLFGNQPQHF; CDR3 DNA: TGTGCCAGCAGCGGACCCGGACAGGGACTTTTCGGCAATCAGCCCCAGCATTTT; J gene: TRBJ1-5; clone size: -; V gene: TRBV9; CDR3 length: 18; D gene: TRBD1
CDR3 protein: CASSQGQGSYEQYF; CDR3 DNA: TGTGCCAGCTCCCAAGGACAGGGGTCCTACGAGCAGTACTTC; J gene: TRBJ2-7; clone size: -; V gene: TRBV18; CDR3 length: 14; D gene: TRBD1
CDR3 protein: CASSPKLGEQFF; CDR3 DNA: TGTGCCAGCAGCCCGAAGCTCGGGGAGCAGTTCTTC; J gene: TRBJ2-1; clone size: -; V gene: TRBV11-3; CDR3 length: 12; D gene: -
CDR3 protein: CASSHGREYSPLHF; CDR3 DNA: TGTGCCAGCAGCCATGGTAGGGAGTATTCACCCCTCCACTTT; J gene: TRBJ1-6; clone size: -; V gene: TRBV14; CDR3 length: 14; D gene: -